The present T cell receptor (beta chain) was sequenced within a study of T cells after yellow fever vaccination. The CDR3 runs 14 residues. Germline CDR1 reads MGHRA; CDR2 reads YSYEKL. V dropped 4 bases and J dropped 3 bases, with 11 bases sitting between them. This clonotype was counted ten times or more. TCRdb re-derived calls from the 5' RACE reads in MiXCR, one entry per CDR3 protein. Of around 320,000 distinct CDR3 sequences listed, approximately 4.3% were seen once; the top ten hold roughly a fifth. The rearrangement joins TRBV4-1 to TRBJ2-3; a possible D gene is TRBD1 (6 bases). The sequence was obtained from a man aged 18 to 29 who received the YFV17D yellow fever vaccine. The source was PBMCs, collected 15 days after the yellow fever booster vaccination. CDR3 coding DNA: TGCGCCAGCAGCCGCCAGGGGCGTACAGATACGCAGTATTTT. This gives the protein CASSRQGRTDTQYF.